Each of the 27 T cell receptor beta chains below was sequenced from the same sample in a study of blood T cell repertoires in COVID-19. Data came from immunoSEQ multiplex PCR; TCRdb stores just in-frame clones and leaves some out. The repertoire includes a few hundred thousand clones, 70% to 90% of them detected once, and more than 2% sits in the top ten. Sequencing was done on a sample of PBMCs or T cells enriched from blood (not recorded which). These receptors were obtained from a man aged 25 to 40 who had recovered from COVID-19.

This chain connects TRBV5-8 to TRBJ2-3, with 7 bases matching TRBD1. CDR1 is SGHTS, CDR2 YDEGEE, per germline. The CDR3 covers 15 residues. V dropped 0 bases and J dropped 5; count of bases not matched to a gene: 6. The CDR3 nucleotides read TGTGCCAGCAGCTTGGACAGGGGCCTCGGAGATACGCAGTATTTT. Translation gives CASSLDRGLGDTQYF.

This chain links TRBV29-1 with TRBJ1-1; D not resolved. This CDR3 has 13 residues. Germline V gives CDR1 SQVTM, CDR2 ANQGSEA. Between the trimmed V and J ends, which lost 7 bases and 0 bases, there was a span of 12 bases. CDR3 sequence reads: CSGSGRMNTEAFF. The CDR3 coding sequence is TGCAGCGGCTCTGGCAGGATGAACACTGAAGCTTTCTTT.

This chain uses TRBV20-1 with TRBJ1-1, with 8 bases identical to TRBD1. The CDR3 spans 11 residues. The V gene's germline CDR1 is DFQATT and CDR2 SNEGSKA (reference sequence). With V trimmed by 1 base and J by 11 bases, 3 bases remained unmatched. CDR3 sequence: CSARAGGRAFF. DNA for the CDR3: TGCAGTGCTAGAGCAGGGGGCCGGGCTTTCTTT.

The V and J genes are TRBV3-1 (or the pseudogene TRBV3-2) and TRBJ1-2; 8 bases are a match to TRBD1. Germline CDR1 reads LGHDT; CDR2 reads YNNKEL (reference sequence). Trimming cost V 3 bases and J 8 bases; bases outside gene matches: 8. CDR3 length equals 14 residues. In DNA, the CDR3 is TGTGCCAGCAGCCAGGAGACAGGGGTGCGGGGCTACACCTTC. This translates into CASSQETGVRGYTF.

This chain connects TRBV9 to TRBJ2-5; 8 nucleotides agree with TRBD1. V lost 3 bases, J lost 4 bases, and 8 bases stayed unmatched. The CDR3 contains 15 residues. CDR1 and CDR2 (germline): SGDLS, YYNGEE. CDR3 nucleotides: TGTGCCAGCAGCGCGGGGACAGGAGACCCAGAGACCCAGTACTTC. Its translation: CASSAGTGDPETQYF.

This clone was detected many times. Other nucleotide sequences from this sample produce the same CDR3. The chain joins TRBV6-4 to TRBJ2-1; 10 positions match TRBD2. V dropped 0 bases and J dropped 6; count of bases not matched to a gene: 2. Germline V gene data show CDR1 as MRHNA and CDR2 as SNTAGT. There are 15 residues in the CDR3. CDR3 in DNA: TGTGCCAGCAGTGACTCGAGCGGGGGGGCCAATGAGCAGTTCTTC. Amino acids: CASSDSSGGANEQFF.

The chain joins TRBV27 to TRBJ2-3; D gene unclear. The germline V gene has CDR1 MNHEY and CDR2 SMNVEV (reference sequence). This CDR3 has 11 amino acids. Trimming took 2 bases from V and 6 from J, leaving 3 bases between them. The CDR3 bases are TGTGCCAGCAGTTTAGCGGATACGCAGTATTTT. It encodes CASSLADTQYF.

This chain links TRBV2 with TRBJ1-4; D is possibly TRBD1 (6 bases). Looked up from germline, CDR1 is SNHLY and CDR2 is FYNNEI. There are 13 residues in the CDR3. Trimming shortened V by 6 bases and J by 5 bases, and 10 bases separated the two germline ends. CDR3 sequence (DNA): TGTGCCAGCAGGAGACAGGAGAATGAAAAACTGTTTTTT. It encodes CASRRQENEKLFF. The variable domain in full, with the rest retrieved from reference TRBV2 and TRBJ1-4, is EPEVTQTPSHQVTQMGQEVILRCVPISNHLYFYWYRQILGQKVEFLVSFYNNEISEKSEIFDDQFSVERPDGSNFTLKIRSTKLEDSAMYFCASRRQENEKLFFGSGTQLSVL.

CDR3 residues: CATSRGTGGGGGYTF. The CDR3 nucleotides are TGTGCCACCAGCAGAGGGACAGGCGGAGGAGGTGGCTACACCTTC. V is TRBV15 and J is TRBJ1-2, with 7 bases aligning to TRBD1. The V and J ends lost 1 base and 7 bases, in that order; junction bases with no gene match: 9. There are 15 residues in the CDR3. Per the germline V gene, CDR1 is LNHNV and CDR2 is YYDKDF (reference sequence).

This clone was found many times. J is TRBJ2-2 and V is TRBV14, with D perhaps TRBD2 (7 bases). Germline V lookup: CDR1 SGHDN, CDR2 FVKESK. Trimming removed 4 bases from V and 2 bases from J, with 20 bases in between. This CDR3 region has 18 residues. The CDR3 nucleotides are TGTGCCAGCAGCCCGATTATCAGGCGGGGGCTAAACACCGGGGAGCTGTTTTTT. Its protein product is CASSPIIRRGLNTGELFF.

The chain combines TRBV5-8 with TRBJ2-3, with D perhaps TRBD1 (5 bases). V dropped 0 bases and J dropped 3 bases, with 11 bases sitting between them. This CDR3 has 15 residues. Per germline, CDR1 SGHTS and CDR2 YDEGEE. The CDR3 bases are TGTGCCAGCAGCTTGGCCAGACAGCAAACAGATACGCAGTATTTT. It is translated as CASSLARQQTDTQYF.

The V and J genes are TRBV5-5 and TRBJ1-6, with 7 bases matching TRBD1. Trimming removed 4 bases from V and 5 bases from J; junction bases left unmatched: 9. The CDR3 is made up of 16 amino acids. Germline V gives CDR1 SGHKS, CDR2 YYEKEE (reference sequence). In nucleotides, the CDR3 is TGTGCCAGCAGCCTGACAGGGAAAGGAGATAATTCACCCCTCCACTTT. Amino acid sequence: CASSLTGKGDNSPLHF.

The V call is TRBV4-2, the J call TRBJ2-6; D gene uncertain. Trimming took 1 base from V and 1 from J, leaving 8 bases between them. The germline V gene has CDR1 LGHNA and CDR2 YNFKEQ. The CDR3 is made up of 16 amino acids. CDR3 residues: CASSQVSGSGANVLTF. The DNA for the CDR3 is TGTGCCAGCAGCCAAGTTTCCGGGTCTGGGGCCAACGTCCTGACTTTC.

The genes are TRBV7-8 and TRBJ1-4; D remains ambiguous. Germline assignment: CDR1 SGHVS and CDR2 FQNEAQ. The CDR3 consists of 15 residues. The V gene lost 1 base and the J gene lost 5 bases, with 11 bases spanning the gap. Here the CDR3 DNA reads TGTGCCAGCAGCTTAGTTCCGGGTTCCAATGAAAAACTGTTTTTT. It encodes CASSLVPGSNEKLFF.

The gene calls are TRBV30 and TRBJ1-5; D is undetermined. Germline loops: CDR1 GTSNPN, CDR2 SVGIG (reference sequence). Deletions cut 3 bases from V and 3 bases from J, with 9 bases between. The CDR3 consists of 13 residues. For the CDR3, the DNA is TGTGCCTGGAGCCTTGACAACAATCAGCCCCAGCATTTT. Translation: CAWSLDNNQPQHF.

The J gene is TRBJ2-1, the V gene TRBV10-3; 9 bases line up with TRBD2. The CDR3 is 15 amino acids. The ends lost 7 bases at V and 7 bases at J; junction bases unmatched: 11. Per germline, CDR1 ENHRY and CDR2 SYGVKD. The CDR3 loop reads CAIKVGRGGLNEQFF. The CDR3 DNA reads as TGTGCCATCAAGGTCGGGCGGGGGGGCCTAAATGAGCAGTTCTTC.

The chain uses TRBV7-8 and TRBJ2-5, with 11 bases aligning to TRBD2. Looked up from germline, CDR1 is SGHVS and CDR2 is FQNEAQ. V gave up 6 bases and J gave up 3 bases; unmatched junction bases: 0. The CDR3 totals 13 residues. The CDR3 sequence: CASRGLAEETQYF. In DNA, the CDR3 is TGTGCCAGCAGGGGACTAGCGGAAGAGACCCAGTACTTC.

J is TRBJ2-3 and V is TRBV20-1, with 7 bases lining up with TRBD2. J gave up 0 bases and V 3 bases, and 6 bases lay outside the gene matches. There are 15 residues in the CDR3. Germline loops: CDR1 DFQATT, CDR2 SNEGSKA (reference sequence). This chain's CDR3 is CSASYSGESTDTQYF. DNA for the CDR3: TGCAGTGCTAGTTACAGCGGGGAGAGCACAGATACGCAGTATTTT.

The J gene is TRBJ2-2, the V gene TRBV7-3; no clear D gene. The CDR3 sequence is 13 residues long. Germline CDR1 is SGHTA and CDR2 is FQGTGA. V lost 3 bases to trimming and J lost 4 bases, with 6 bases between them. This CDR3 is CASSLFSTGELFF. The CDR3 DNA reads as TGTGCCAGCAGCTTGTTCTCCACCGGGGAGCTGTTTTTT.

This clone has a single count. This CDR3 is CASSSITDTQYF. The CDR3 nucleotides are TGTGCCAGCAGTTCAATCACAGATACGCAGTATTTT. V gene TRBV6-5 combines with J gene TRBJ2-3; no clear D. The CDR3 is made up of 12 amino acids. Trimming cost V 4 bases and J 2 bases, with 4 bases left between them. The germline V gene encodes CDR1 MNHEY and CDR2 SVGAGI.

The gene calls are TRBV11-2 and TRBJ2-7; 11 nucleotides line up with TRBD2. V lost 2 bases to trimming and J lost 2 bases; unmatched junction nucleotides: 2. This CDR3 spans 15 amino acids. The germline gives CDR1 SGHAT, CDR2 FQNNGV. CDR3 residues: CASSLRLAGPYEQYF. The CDR3 nucleotides are TGTGCCAGCAGCTTAAGACTAGCGGGACCCTACGAGCAGTACTTC.

V usage is TRBV5-4 and J usage is TRBJ2-1, with a tentative D call TRBD2 (6 bases). Germline CDR1 SGHNT, CDR2 YYREEE (reference sequence). V was clipped by 1 base and J by 10 bases, with 12 bases between them. The CDR3 sequence is 13 residues long. CDR3 DNA sequence: TGTGCCAGCAGCTTGTCCGGCGGGGCGGAGCAGTTCTTC. This gives the protein CASSLSGGAEQFF.

This clone was counted only a few times. V is TRBV11-2 and J is TRBJ2-1; the match to TRBD1 covers 10 bases. The CDR3 is 16 amino acids. Germline trimming cut 1 base from V and 8 bases from J; bases unmatched to any gene: 8. Germline V gene lookup returns CDR1 SGHAT and CDR2 FQNNGV. The CDR3: CASSLGGQGWFDEQFF. The CDR3 nucleotides are TGTGCCAGCAGCTTAGGGGGACAGGGGTGGTTCGATGAGCAGTTCTTC.

The chain links TRBV5-6 to TRBJ2-4; TRBD1 might be the D (5 bases). V was cut by 0 bases and J by 6 bases, with 13 bases left in between. This CDR3 has 15 amino acids. The germline CDR1 and CDR2 sequences are SGHDT and YYEEEE. This CDR3 reads CASSLVVGQGNIQYF. The CDR3 nucleotides read TGTGCCAGCAGCTTGGTTGTTGGGCAGGGAAACATTCAGTACTTC.

This sequence joins TRBV19 and TRBJ1-2, with D possibly TRBD1 on 5 matching bases. V was pared by 3 bases and J by 7 bases, with 18 bases between. Germline CDR1 LNHDA, CDR2 SQIVND (reference sequence). CDR3 size: 15 residues. The CDR3 nucleotides are TGTGCCAGTAGTATCGGTTATGCGGGGCGGCTTGGCTACACCTTC. This gives the protein CASSIGYAGRLGYTF.

V gene TRBV25-1 combines with J gene TRBJ2-1; possibly TRBD2 for D (6 bases). The V and J ends lost 5 bases and 2 bases respectively, with 13 bases between them. This CDR3 has 15 amino acids. Germline assignment: CDR1 MGHDK and CDR2 SYGVNS. The CDR3 DNA reads TGTGCCAGCAGTCCCCTGGGGACTGCCTACAATGAGCAGTTCTTC. Protein product: CASSPLGTAYNEQFF.

The rearrangement uses TRBV5-6 and TRBJ1-2; 7 bases match TRBD1. Germline V lookup: CDR1 SGHDT, CDR2 YYEEEE. Trimming cost V 4 bases and J 3 bases; bases outside gene matches: 6. The CDR3 runs to 14 residues. The CDR3 DNA is TGTGCCAGCAGCCTATCCGGGACAGACTATGGCTACACCTTC. Amino acids: CASSLSGTDYGYTF.